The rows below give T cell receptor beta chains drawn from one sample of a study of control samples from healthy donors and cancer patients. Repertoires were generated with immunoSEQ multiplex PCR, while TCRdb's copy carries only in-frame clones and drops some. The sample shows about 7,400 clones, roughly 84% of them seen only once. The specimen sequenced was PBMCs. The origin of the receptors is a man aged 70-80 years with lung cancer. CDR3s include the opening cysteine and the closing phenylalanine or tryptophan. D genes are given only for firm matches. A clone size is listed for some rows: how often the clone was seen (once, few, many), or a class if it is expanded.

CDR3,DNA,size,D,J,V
CASSYISIVGKETQYF,TGTGCCAGCAGCTATATCTCGATCGTAGGGAAAGAGACCCAGTACTTC,-,-,TRBJ2-5,TRBV5-6
CASSQDTGQGVNYGYTF,TGCGCCAGCAGCCAAGACACTGGACAGGGGGTTAACTATGGCTACACCTTC,-,TRBD1,TRBJ1-2,TRBV4-3
CASSIEPGLAGKNIQYF,TGCGCCAGCAGCATAGAACCGGGACTAGCGGGAAAAAACATTCAGTACTTC,-,TRBD2,TRBJ2-4,TRBV5-1
CASSYSETQYF,TGTGCCAGCAGTTACTCGGAGACCCAGTACTTC,-,-,TRBJ2-5,TRBV6-5
CASSVGDNEQFF,TGTGCCAGCAGCGTAGGGGATAATGAGCAGTTCTTC,-,-,TRBJ2-1,TRBV9
CASSPYRRNTEAFF,TGTGCCAGCAGCCCCTACCGTAGGAACACTGAAGCTTTCTTT,-,-,TRBJ1-1,TRBV9
CASSQEGGGNTGELFF,TGCGCCAGCAGCCAAGAAGGCGGAGGGAACACCGGGGAGCTGTTTTTT,-,-,TRBJ2-2,TRBV4-1
CASSEGLAYEQYF,TGTGCCAGCAGTGAAGGATTGGCCTACGAGCAGTACTTC,-,-,TRBJ2-7,TRBV6-1
CASSPQQDWDIQYF,TGCGCCAGCAGCCCCCAGCAGGATTGGGACATTCAGTACTTC,-,-,TRBJ2-4,TRBV4-3
CASSQGPGLAAQETQYF,TGCGCCAGCAGCCAAGGCCCTGGGCTAGCGGCCCAAGAGACCCAGTACTTC,-,TRBD2,TRBJ2-5,TRBV4-1
CASSSTRQELNYGYTF,TGTGCCAGCAGCTCGACGAGACAGGAACTTAACTATGGCTACACCTTC,-,-,TRBJ1-2,TRBV7-2
CATSDLTSGFADTQYF,TGTGCCACCAGTGATTTAACTAGCGGGTTCGCAGATACGCAGTATTTT,-,TRBD2,TRBJ2-3,TRBV24-1
CASSLAQRRYNEQFF,TGTGCCAGCAGCTTAGCGCAACGGCGGTACAATGAGCAGTTCTTC,-,-,TRBJ2-1,TRBV7-9
CASGQALSGNTIYF,TGTGCCAGCGGACAGGCGCTCTCTGGAAACACCATATATTTT,-,TRBD1,TRBJ1-3,TRBV2
CASSYPRRNIIEKLFF,TGTGCCAGCAGTTACCCCCGACGGAACATCATTGAAAAACTGTTTTTT,-,-,TRBJ1-4,TRBV6-2/TRBV6-3
CASSEESWQGGEQYF,TGTGCCAGCAGTGAAGAGTCTTGGCAGGGCGGCGAGCAGTACTTC,-,-,TRBJ2-7,TRBV6-1
CASGVTDTQYF,TGCGCCAGCGGGGTGACAGATACGCAGTATTTT,-,-,TRBJ2-3,TRBV10-1
CASSGEGPYNEQFF,TGCGCCAGCAGTGGGGAGGGCCCCTACAATGAGCAGTTCTTC,-,TRBD2,TRBJ2-1,TRBV10-2
CASSPTGTSSYF,TGTGCCAGCAGTCCCACCGGGACAAGCTCATATTTT,-,-,TRBJ2-3,TRBV6-2/TRBV6-3
CASSLNQGPSYGYTF,TGTGCCAGCAGCTTAAATCAGGGCCCTTCCTATGGCTACACCTTC,-,-,TRBJ1-2,TRBV7-8
CASSFFGNTIYF,TGTGCCAGCAGCTTTTTCGGAAACACCATATATTTT,once,-,TRBJ1-3,TRBV5-6
CASTKGVTPNEQFF,TGTGCCAGCACCAAAGGGGTTACGCCTAATGAGCAGTTCTTC,-,-,TRBJ2-1,TRBV7-9
CASSGAGRNTDTQYF,TGTGCCAGCTCGGGGGCCGGGAGGAACACAGATACGCAGTATTTT,-,-,TRBJ2-3,TRBV5-4
CASSSGLYGYTF,TGTGCCAGCAGTTCGGGTCTCTATGGCTACACCTTC,-,-,TRBJ1-2,TRBV6-2/TRBV6-3
CASSIDGLGYTF,TGTGCCAGTAGTATCGACGGGTTAGGCTACACCTTC,-,-,TRBJ1-2,TRBV19
CASRAPLTRKISSYEQYF,TGCGCCAGCAGAGCCCCTCTGACTAGGAAGATTAGCTCCTACGAGCAGTACTTC,once,-,TRBJ2-7,TRBV10-1
CASSPGGVGVVDTEAFF,TGTGCCAGCAGCCCCGGGGGGGTGGGGGTGGTGGACACTGAAGCTTTCTTT,-,-,TRBJ1-1,TRBV13
CASSPDRGHYGYTF,TGTGCCAGCAGCCCGGACAGGGGGCACTATGGCTACACCTTC,-,TRBD1,TRBJ1-2,TRBV14
CATSPGGLAIWDEQFF,TGTGCCACCAGCCCGGGGGGACTAGCAATTTGGGATGAGCAGTTCTTC,-,TRBD2,TRBJ2-1,TRBV15
CASSLGGANQETQYF,TGCGCCAGCAGCCTCGGGGGGGCCAACCAAGAGACCCAGTACTTC,-,TRBD2,TRBJ2-5,TRBV5-1
CASSRRDSQETQYF,TGTGCCAGCTCACGACGGGACAGCCAAGAGACCCAGTACTTC,-,TRBD1,TRBJ2-5,TRBV18
CASSIAVVEHRGAVF,TGTGCCAGTAGTATTGCGGTGGTAGAACACCGGGGAGCTGTTTTT,once,-,TRBJ2-2,TRBV19
CASSSPGNSPLHF,TGTGCCAGCAGTTCTCCGGGTAATTCACCCCTCCACTTT,-,-,TRBJ1-6,TRBV25-1
CASSADKASDPQYF,TGCGCCAGCAGCGCTGACAAGGCCTCGGATCCGCAGTACTTC,-,-,TRBJ2-7,TRBV5-1
CASSLPTELTDTQYF,TGTGCCAGCAGTCTCCCGACAGAGCTCACAGATACGCAGTATTTT,few,-,TRBJ2-3,TRBV28
CASKAQSNSGANVLTF,TGTGCCAGTAAGGCACAGAGTAATTCTGGGGCCAACGTCCTGACTTTC,-,-,TRBJ2-6,TRBV19
CASSLARSTNEKLFF,TGTGCCAGCAGCTTAGCGAGGAGCACTAATGAAAAACTGTTTTTT,-,-,TRBJ1-4,TRBV7-2
CASSPIYGGGAFF,TGTGCCAGCTCACCAATCTACGGGGGAGGGGCTTTCTTT,-,-,TRBJ1-1,TRBV18
CAWSAVAGLRSNQPQHF,TGTGCCTGGAGTGCTGTGGCAGGCCTGAGGAGCAATCAGCCCCAGCATTTT,once,-,TRBJ1-5,TRBV30
CASSPGGLGLANGETQYF,TGTGCCAGCAGCCCCGGGGGCCTAGGACTAGCAAATGGGGAGACCCAGTACTTC,-,TRBD2,TRBJ2-5,TRBV7-9
CASRHNARGTGVRFGYTF,TGTGCCAGCAGGCACAATGCGAGGGGCACCGGCGTTCGGTTTGGCTACACCTTC,once,-,TRBJ1-2,TRBV7-2
CASSWTSGRANYTDTQYF,TGTGCCAGCAGCTGGACTAGCGGGAGGGCTAATTACACAGATACGCAGTATTTT,-,TRBD2,TRBJ2-3,TRBV7-2
CASSSSSGRAGEQYF,TGTGCCAGCAGCTCGTCTAGCGGGAGGGCGGGTGAGCAGTACTTC,-,TRBD2,TRBJ2-7,TRBV7-2
CASAAAGSYNEQFF,TGTGCCAGCGCTGCGGCGGGCTCCTACAATGAGCAGTTCTTC,-,-,TRBJ2-1,TRBV27
CASSSSGQGFHEQYF,TGTGCCAGCAGCTCCTCCGGACAGGGGTTCCACGAGCAGTACTTC,-,TRBD1,TRBJ2-7,TRBV5-4
CASSLSAASSGELFF,TGCGCCAGCAGCTTGAGTGCAGCTTCTTCCGGGGAGCTGTTTTTT,-,-,TRBJ2-2,TRBV5-1
CASSLGGRFEAFF,TGTGCCAGCAGCTTAGGTGGTAGATTTGAAGCTTTCTTT,once,-,TRBJ1-1,TRBV7-8
CATLPGLAGGGFF,TGTGCCACCTTACCGGGACTAGCGGGAGGCGGGTTCTTC,-,TRBD2,TRBJ2-1,TRBV10-3
CASSWVSGTANTGELFF,TGTGCCAGCAGCTGGGTTTCCGGGACTGCGAACACCGGGGAGCTGTTTTTT,-,-,TRBJ2-2,TRBV5-8
CASSYSGREVTEAFF,TGTGCCAGCAGTTACTCGGGGAGGGAGGTCACTGAAGCTTTCTTT,few,-,TRBJ1-1,TRBV6-5
CSVEITRAVQETQYF,TGCAGCGTTGAAATTACCAGGGCAGTCCAAGAGACCCAGTACTTC,-,-,TRBJ2-5,TRBV29-1
CASSMWGGSNQPQHF,TGTGCCAGTAGTATGTGGGGTGGGAGCAATCAGCCCCAGCATTTT,-,-,TRBJ1-5,TRBV19
CASSQGQGAGNTIYF,TGTGCCAGCAGCCAGGGACAGGGGGCTGGAAACACCATATATTTT,-,TRBD1,TRBJ1-3,TRBV3-1/TRBV3-2
CASSFGDLNQPQHF,TGTGCCAGCAGCTTTGGGGACCTCAATCAGCCCCAGCATTTT,few,-,TRBJ1-5,TRBV5-8